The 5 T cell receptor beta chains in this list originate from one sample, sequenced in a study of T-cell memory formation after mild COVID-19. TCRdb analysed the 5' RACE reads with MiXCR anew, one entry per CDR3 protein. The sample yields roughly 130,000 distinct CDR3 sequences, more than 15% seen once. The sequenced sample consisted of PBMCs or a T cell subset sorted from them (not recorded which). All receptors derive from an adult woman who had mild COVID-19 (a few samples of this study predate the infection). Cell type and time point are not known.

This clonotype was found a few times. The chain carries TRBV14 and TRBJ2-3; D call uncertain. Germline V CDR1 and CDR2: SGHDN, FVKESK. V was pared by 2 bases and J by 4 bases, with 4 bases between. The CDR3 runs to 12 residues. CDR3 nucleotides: TGTGCCAGCAGCCAATTTTCAGATACGCAGTATTTT. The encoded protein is CASSQFSDTQYF.

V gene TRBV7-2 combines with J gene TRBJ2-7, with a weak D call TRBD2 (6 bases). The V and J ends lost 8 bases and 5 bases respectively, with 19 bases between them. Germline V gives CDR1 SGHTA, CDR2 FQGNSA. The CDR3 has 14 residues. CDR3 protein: CASGLGGKSHEQYF. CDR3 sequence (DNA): TGTGCCAGCGGACTTGGCGGGAAGTCCCACGAGCAGTACTTC.

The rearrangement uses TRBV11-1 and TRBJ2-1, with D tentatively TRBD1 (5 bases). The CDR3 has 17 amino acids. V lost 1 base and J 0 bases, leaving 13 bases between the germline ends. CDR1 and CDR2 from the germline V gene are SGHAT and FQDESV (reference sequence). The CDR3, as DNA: TGTGCCAGCAGCTTAGAAAGGGGCGGCAGCTCCTACAATGAGCAGTTCTTC. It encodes CASSLERGGSSYNEQFF.

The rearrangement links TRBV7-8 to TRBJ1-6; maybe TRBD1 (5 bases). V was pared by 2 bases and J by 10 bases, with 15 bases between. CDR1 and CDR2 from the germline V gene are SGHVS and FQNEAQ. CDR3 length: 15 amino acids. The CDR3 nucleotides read TGTGCCAGCAGCTTACGAGGGGACGGCAGGTCACCCCTCCACTTT. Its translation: CASSLRGDGRSPLHF.

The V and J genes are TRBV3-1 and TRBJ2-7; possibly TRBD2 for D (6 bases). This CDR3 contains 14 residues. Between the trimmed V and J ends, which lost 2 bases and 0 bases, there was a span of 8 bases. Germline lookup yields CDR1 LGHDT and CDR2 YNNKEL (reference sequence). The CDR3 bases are TGTGCCAGCAGCCAATTCGGGAGCTCCTACGAGCAGTACTTC. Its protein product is CASSQFGSSYEQYF.